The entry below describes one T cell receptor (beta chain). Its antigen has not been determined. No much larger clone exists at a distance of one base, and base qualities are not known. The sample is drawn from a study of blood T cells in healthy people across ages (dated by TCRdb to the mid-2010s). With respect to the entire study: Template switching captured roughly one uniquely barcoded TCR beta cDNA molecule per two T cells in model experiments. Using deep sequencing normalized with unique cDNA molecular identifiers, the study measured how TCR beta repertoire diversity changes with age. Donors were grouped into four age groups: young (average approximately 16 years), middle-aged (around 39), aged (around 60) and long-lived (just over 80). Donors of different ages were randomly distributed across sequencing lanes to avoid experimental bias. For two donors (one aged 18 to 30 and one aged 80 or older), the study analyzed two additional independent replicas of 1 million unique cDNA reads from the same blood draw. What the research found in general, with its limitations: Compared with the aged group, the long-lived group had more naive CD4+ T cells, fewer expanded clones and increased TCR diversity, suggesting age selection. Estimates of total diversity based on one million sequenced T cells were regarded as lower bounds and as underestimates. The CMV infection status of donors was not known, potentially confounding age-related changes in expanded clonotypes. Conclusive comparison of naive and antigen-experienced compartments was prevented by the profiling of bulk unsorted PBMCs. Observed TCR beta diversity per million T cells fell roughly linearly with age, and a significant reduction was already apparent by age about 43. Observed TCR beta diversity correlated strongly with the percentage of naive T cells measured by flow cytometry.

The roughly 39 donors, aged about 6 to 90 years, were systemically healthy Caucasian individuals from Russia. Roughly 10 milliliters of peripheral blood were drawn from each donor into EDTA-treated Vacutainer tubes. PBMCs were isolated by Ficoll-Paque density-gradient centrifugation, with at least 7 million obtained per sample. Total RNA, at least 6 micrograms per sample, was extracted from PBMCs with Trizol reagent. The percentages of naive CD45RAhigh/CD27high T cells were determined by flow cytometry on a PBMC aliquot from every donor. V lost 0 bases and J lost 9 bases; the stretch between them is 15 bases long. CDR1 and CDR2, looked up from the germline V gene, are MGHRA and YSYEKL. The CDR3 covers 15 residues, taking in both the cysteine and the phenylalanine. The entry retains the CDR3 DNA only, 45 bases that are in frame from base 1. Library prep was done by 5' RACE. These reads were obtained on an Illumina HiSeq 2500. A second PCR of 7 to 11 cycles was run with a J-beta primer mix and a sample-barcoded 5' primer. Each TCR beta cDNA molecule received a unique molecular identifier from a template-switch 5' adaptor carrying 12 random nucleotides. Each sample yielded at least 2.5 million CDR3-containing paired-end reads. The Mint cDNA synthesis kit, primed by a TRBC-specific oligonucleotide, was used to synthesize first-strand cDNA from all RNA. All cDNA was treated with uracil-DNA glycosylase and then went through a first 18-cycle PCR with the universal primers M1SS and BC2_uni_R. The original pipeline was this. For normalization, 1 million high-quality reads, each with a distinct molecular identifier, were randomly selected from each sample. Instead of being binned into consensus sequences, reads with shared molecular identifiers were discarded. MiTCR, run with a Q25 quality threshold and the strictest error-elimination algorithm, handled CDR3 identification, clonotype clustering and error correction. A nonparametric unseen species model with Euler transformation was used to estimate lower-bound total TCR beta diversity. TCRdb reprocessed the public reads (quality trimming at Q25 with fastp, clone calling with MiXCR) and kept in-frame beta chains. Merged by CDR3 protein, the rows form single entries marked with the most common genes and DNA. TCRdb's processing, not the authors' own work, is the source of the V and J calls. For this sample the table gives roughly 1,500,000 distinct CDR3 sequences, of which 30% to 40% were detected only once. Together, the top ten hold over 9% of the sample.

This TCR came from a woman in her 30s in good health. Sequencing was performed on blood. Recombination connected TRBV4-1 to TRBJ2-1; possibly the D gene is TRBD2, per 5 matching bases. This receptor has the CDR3 CASSQDGLAVGEQFF. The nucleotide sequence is TGCGCCAGCAGCCAAGATGGGCTAGCTGTAGGTGAGCAGTTCTTC.